Listed here is a single TCR beta chain. As yet, its antigen is unknown. V lost 9 bases to trimming and J lost 8 bases, with 25 bases between them. Germline-derived CDR1 and CDR2 are LNHDA and SQIVND (reference sequence). CDR3 size: 15 residues. ViraFEST expansion of antigen-specific CD4+ T cells with viral peptide pools preceded sequencing. Cultured cells yielded isolated CD4+ T cells after less than 11 days. Vaccination of participants consisted of two doses of either the BNT162b2 or mRNA-1273 vaccine. None of the vaccinated had previously contracted SARS-CoV-2, and their nucleocapsid antibodies tested negative. The culture medium for some 2 million PBMC per well included roughly 9.2 IU/ml IL-2 and around 9.9 ug/ml peptides. Using immunoSEQ multiplex PCR, the repertoire was profiled, and TCRdb retains in-frame clones only, with some absent. This sample yields roughly 24,000 clones, of which about 79% are seen a single time; 5.5% to 6.5% belongs to the top ten.

This entry comes from a study of vaccination effects on CD4 cells after COVID-19. Study-wide context: Post-vaccine sampling occurred a median 72 days after the second dose.

This TCR was sampled from a human donor who received a COVID-19 vaccine. Some clones in this sample may be carry-over from other donors' samples. This specimen consisted of CD4+ T cells from PBMCs cultured with SARS-CoV-2 spike peptides, obtained after COVID-19 vaccination. The chain combines TRBV19 with TRBJ1-2; the D is unclear. This CDR3 is CASKTLARGTLGYTF. CDR3 nucleotide sequence: TGTGCCAGCAAAACGCTCGCTCGGGGTACTCTAGGCTACACCTTC.